The 28 T cell receptor beta chains below were found in one sample sequenced in a study of T cell repertoires in cytomegalovirus infection. Antigen specificity for these receptors is unknown. TCRdb itself ran the reads through MiXCR, one entry per CDR3 protein. The table has approximately 1,000,000 distinct CDR3 sequences, 31% seen once. The source was cultured CD8+ T cells from PBMCs, collected from culture after CMV antigen stimulation. The receptors were gathered from a human donor in good health (CMV status not recorded). Some clones in this sample may be carry-over from other donors' samples.

This clonotype was observed a few times. The chain couples TRBV7-9 to TRBJ2-5; D not certain. The CDR3 has 13 amino acids. Trimming took 11 bases from V and 5 from J, leaving 18 bases between them. Germline V CDR1 and CDR2: SEHNR, FQNEAQ (reference sequence). The CDR3 sequence: CAGATSETETQYF. The CDR3 DNA is TGTGCCGGCGCGACCTCTGAGACGGAGACCCAGTACTTC.

This clonotype was counted between two and nine times. The gene calls are TRBV6-5 and TRBJ2-7; D is unresolved. V lost 2 bases and J lost 3, with 8 bases in between. Germline-derived CDR1 and CDR2 are MNHEY and SVGAGI. CDR3 size: 13 residues. The CDR3 DNA follows: TGTGCCAGCAGTTACAACAAGTACTACGAGCAGTACTTC. Its translation: CASSYNKYYEQYF.

This clonotype was detected only a few times. The rearrangement joins TRBV4-1 to TRBJ2-1; TRBD2 aligns across 8 bases. The J segment lost 6 bases and the V segment lost 3 bases, leaving 7 bases of the junction unmatched. The germline gives CDR1 MGHRA, CDR2 YSYEKL. This CDR3 has 15 amino acids. CDR3 sequence: CASSQGLGAGNEQFF. The CDR3 nucleotides read TGCGCCAGCAGCCAGGGACTAGGGGCAGGCAATGAGCAGTTCTTC.

The V gene is TRBV6-6, the J gene TRBJ2-7; weak D call: TRBD1 (6 bases). The V and J ends lost 5 bases and 3 bases respectively, with 14 bases between them. This CDR3 spans 14 amino acids. Germline V gene lookup returns CDR1 MNHNY and CDR2 SVGAGI (reference sequence). The CDR3 protein is CASSVQGIYYEQYV. The CDR3 DNA reads TGTGCCAGCAGTGTCCAGGGGATCTACTACGAGCAGTACGTC.

The chain employs TRBV15 and TRBJ2-5; D remains unclear. The CDR3 is 15 residues long. Germline loops: CDR1 LNHNV, CDR2 YYDKDF (reference sequence). The V end was cut by 0 bases, the J end by 4 bases, with 12 bases between. CDR3 sequence (DNA): TGTGCCACCAGCAGAGATCCGAGCAGTCCAGAGACCCAGTACTTC. Its translation: CATSRDPSSPETQYF. Filled out from reference TRBV15 and TRBJ2-5, the complete variable domain reads DAMVIQNPRYQVTQFGKPVTLSCSQTLNHNVMYWYQQKSSQAPKLLFHYYDKDFNNEADTPDNFQSRRPNTSFCFLDIRSPGLGDTAMYLCATSRDPSSPETQYFGPGTRLLVL.

The V gene is TRBV7-8, the J gene TRBJ2-1, with unresolved D. This CDR3 comprises 13 residues. Germline V gene sequence: CDR1 SGHVS, CDR2 FQNEAQ. Trimming shortened V by 1 base and J by 5 bases, and 6 bases separated the two germline ends. The CDR3 region has the DNA TGTGCCAGCAGCTTAGTTAACGACAATGAGCAGTTCTTC. This translates into CASSLVNDNEQFF.

The chain uses TRBV2 and TRBJ2-5; 7 bases map to TRBD2. Trimming at V came to 5 bases and at J to 5 bases, leaving 5 bases not matched to a gene. CDR3 size: 13 residues. Germline CDR1 reads SNHLY; CDR2 reads FYNNEI. The CDR3 DNA reads TGTGCCAGCAGTTGGGGAGGGATGGAGACCCAGTACTTC. This codes for CASSWGGMETQYF. Combining the CDR3 with reference TRBV2 and TRBJ2-5 gives the whole variable domain EPEVTQTPSHQVTQMGQEVILRCVPISNHLYFYWYRQILGQKVEFLVSFYNNEISEKSEIFDDQFSVERPDGSNFTLKIRSTKLEDSAMYFCASSWGGMETQYFGPGTRLLVL.

V is TRBV6-1 and J is TRBJ2-7; no clear D gene. Trimming pared 10 bases from V and 4 bases from J, leaving 17 bases between. Germline loops: CDR1 MNHNS, CDR2 SASEGT. The CDR3 loop spans 13 amino acids. CDR3 in amino acids: CATTTRLVYEQYF. In nucleotides, the CDR3 is TGTGCCACTACGACGAGACTGGTTTACGAGCAGTACTTC.

This chain uses TRBV6-1 with TRBJ2-7; maybe TRBD2 (5 bases). V lost 5 bases, J lost 3 bases, and 17 bases lay in between. The CDR3 spans 15 residues. CDR1 MNHNS and CDR2 SASEGT come from the germline V gene. As DNA, the CDR3 is TGTGCCAGCAGTACCGGGAAGCCGAGCTACTACGAGCAGTACGTC. Its protein product is CASSTGKPSYYEQYV.

This clonotype was observed a handful of times. The gene calls are TRBV7-9 and TRBJ1-1; tentatively, D is TRBD1 (5 bases). CDR1 SEHNR and CDR2 FQNEAQ come from the germline V gene (reference sequence). V lost 7 bases to trimming and J lost 4 bases, with 10 bases between them. The CDR3 runs to 12 residues. CDR3 DNA: TGTGCCAGCACGCGCAGGGTCACTGAAGCTTTCTTT. Translation: CASTRRVTEAFF.

This clonotype was counted only a few times. The junction shows a germline mismatch at one end, possibly a read error. The chain employs TRBV7-8 and TRBJ2-1; 9 bases align to TRBD2. Germline CDR1 SGHVS, CDR2 FQNEAQ. The CDR3 is 16 residues long. CDR3 residues: CASSPNPGLAYDEQFF. CDR3 sequence (DNA): TGTGCCAGCAGCCCCAACCCGGGACTAGCCTACGATGAGCAGTTCTTC.

This clonotype was counted a few times. CDR3 bases: TGTGCCAGCAGCGTTCTACAGAGGAACACTGAAGCTTTCTTT. Protein product: CASSVLQRNTEAFF. The rearrangement links TRBV9 to TRBJ1-1, with unresolved D. V was clipped by 2 bases and J by 1 base, with 9 bases between them. Germline V gene lookup returns CDR1 SGDLS and CDR2 YYNGEE. The CDR3 consists of 14 residues.

This clonotype was seen a single time. CDR3 nucleotide sequence: TGTGCCAGCAGCCCCAGGGTAGCGGGGCACTACGAGCAGTACTTC. The encoded protein is CASSPRVAGHYEQYF. The chain is built from TRBV7-9 and TRBJ2-7; TRBD2 matches at 8 bases. This CDR3 region has 15 residues. The junction had 9 bases not matched to a gene; V was cut back by 5 bases and J by 3 bases. CDR1 is SEHNR and CDR2 is FQNEAQ in the germline V gene (reference sequence).

The V gene is TRBV2, the J gene TRBJ2-3; 11 bases align to TRBD2. The CDR3 is 16 amino acids. The V and J ends lost 5 bases and 0 bases, in that order; junction bases with no gene match: 4. Germline V gene data show CDR1 as SNHLY and CDR2 as FYNNEI. CDR3 bases: TGTGCCAGCAGTCCCCCTAGCGGGGGGAGCACAGATACGCAGTATTTT. This codes for CASSPPSGGSTDTQYF.

The V call is TRBV10-3, the J call TRBJ2-5; D not resolved. V was clipped by 3 bases and J by 7 bases, with 12 bases between them. Germline CDR1 is ENHRY and CDR2 is SYGVKD. The CDR3 contains 13 residues. The CDR3 protein is CAISDPGQRTQYF. For the CDR3, the DNA is TGTGCCATCAGTGACCCCGGCCAGAGGACCCAGTACTTC.

The J gene is TRBJ1-1, the V gene TRBV19, with a weak D call TRBD1 (5 bases). Germline values: CDR1 LNHDA, CDR2 SQIVND (reference sequence). This CDR3 is 15 amino acids long. V was clipped by 3 bases and J by 0 bases, with 11 bases between them. CDR3 region: CASSIEDTMNTEAFF. CDR3 bases: TGTGCCAGTAGTATTGAGGACACCATGAACACTGAAGCTTTCTTT.

A few counts support this clonotype. This chain uses TRBV6-1 with TRBJ2-4; 8 positions agree with TRBD2. CDR1 and CDR2 from the germline V gene are MNHNS and SASEGT. CDR3 size: 15 residues. V was pared by 7 bases and J by 1 base, with 6 bases of the junction left unmatched. As DNA, the CDR3 is TGTGCCAGCACCCACGGGGGGGATGCCAAAAACATTCAGTACTTC. This sequence encodes CASTHGGDAKNIQYF.

This sequence joins TRBV7-6 and TRBJ1-5, with D unresolved. The V gene's germline CDR1 is SGHVS and CDR2 FNYEAQ. The CDR3 sequence is 14 residues long. V lost 5 bases to trimming and J lost 4 bases, with 12 bases between them. In nucleotides, the CDR3 is TGTGCCAGCAGCCCGATCGGGAGGAATCAGCCCCAGCATTTT. Residues: CASSPIGRNQPQHF.

This clonotype has a handful of counts. The chain links TRBV2 to TRBJ1-2; no clear D. The V gene's germline CDR1 is SNHLY and CDR2 FYNNEI. The CDR3 is made up of 11 amino acids. V dropped 7 bases and J dropped 4 bases, with 7 bases sitting between them. In DNA form, the CDR3 reads TGTGCCAGCACGGCGAGCTATGGCTACACCTTC. Its translation is CASTASYGYTF.

V is TRBV6-6 and J is TRBJ1-5, with D perhaps matching TRBD1 (5 bases). CDR3 length: 15 residues. Trimming removed 6 bases from V and 4 bases from J, with 16 bases in between. From germline, CDR1 is MNHNY and CDR2 SVGAGI (reference sequence). The CDR3 DNA sequence: TGTGCCAGCAGCTTGGGACCGTGGGGAAATCAGCCCCAGCATTTT. It is translated as CASSLGPWGNQPQHF.

Concerning this clonotype: The germline gene is not matched at one end of the junction; a read error may be the cause. The chain is built from TRBV2 and TRBJ1-1; 8 positions match TRBD1. The CDR3 has 17 residues. Germline values: CDR1 SNHLY, CDR2 FYNNEI. The CDR3 DNA reads TGTGCCAGCAACAAAGGCGCAGGGGGCGTTAGGAACGCTGAAGCTTTCTTT. It is translated as CASNKGAGGVRNAEAFF.

This clonotype was seen many times. One end of the junction varies from germline; a read error may be responsible. The J gene is TRBJ1-5, the V gene TRBV4-2; no clear D. The length of the CDR3 is 14 residues. Germline V gene sequence: CDR1 LGHNA, CDR2 YNFKEQ. CDR3 region: CASSQEGSNQPQHF. For the CDR3, the DNA is TGCGCCAGCAGCCAAGAAGGCAGCAATCAGCCCCAGCATTTT.

J is TRBJ2-1 and V is TRBV9; D not resolved. V lost 1 base to trimming and J lost 4 bases, with 15 bases between them. Germline V gene lookup returns CDR1 SGDLS and CDR2 YYNGEE. The CDR3 totals 16 residues. The DNA of the CDR3 is TGTGCCAGCAGCGTAACCCGCGAAACAGCGTACAATGAGCAGTTCTTC. It encodes CASSVTRETAYNEQFF. Full variable domain (missing parts from reference TRBV9 and TRBJ2-1): DSGVTQTPKHLITATGQRVTLRCSPRSGDLSVYWYQQSLDQGLQFLIQYYNGEERAKGNILERFSAQQFPDLHSELNLSSLELGDSALYFCASSVTRETAYNEQFFGPGTRLTVL.

The rearrangement joins TRBV19 to TRBJ2-1; a possible D gene is TRBD1 (6 bases). Germline V gene lookup returns CDR1 LNHDA and CDR2 SQIVND (reference sequence). The CDR3 extends over 14 amino acids. V dropped 0 bases and J dropped 6 bases, with 9 bases sitting between them. The CDR3 is CASSIDWGLNEQFF. The CDR3 region has the DNA TGTGCCAGTAGTATAGATTGGGGGCTCAATGAGCAGTTCTTC.

V and J are TRBV15 and TRBJ2-7; perhaps TRBD1 as D (6 bases). Trimming pared 0 bases from V and 0 bases from J, leaving 18 bases between. The germline V gene encodes CDR1 LNHNV and CDR2 YYDKDF (reference sequence). The CDR3 sequence is 18 residues long. CDR3 DNA: TGTGCCACCAGCAGAGAATATATCGGGACATCACTCTCCTACGAGCAGTACTTC. It specifies CATSREYIGTSLSYEQYF. The variable domain in full, with the rest retrieved from reference TRBV15 and TRBJ2-7, is DAMVIQNPRYQVTQFGKPVTLSCSQTLNHNVMYWYQQKSSQAPKLLFHYYDKDFNNEADTPDNFQSRRPNTSFCFLDIRSPGLGDTAMYLCATSREYIGTSLSYEQYFGPGTRLTVT.

This chain's CDR3 is CASASTGSLGDTQYF. DNA of the CDR3: TGTGCTAGTGCCTCGACAGGGTCATTAGGAGATACGCAGTATTTT. The chain joins TRBV12-5 to TRBJ2-3; 7 positions agree with TRBD1. This CDR3 is built from 15 residues. Germline CDR1 and CDR2: LGHNT and FRNRAP. Trimming cost V 7 bases and J 5 bases; bases outside gene matches: 12.

This clonotype was observed a few times. This rearrangement joins TRBV7-8 to TRBJ2-3; TRBD2 matches 9 bases. The CDR3 totals 18 residues. Looked up from germline, CDR1 is SGHVS and CDR2 is FQNEAQ. Unmatched junction bases numbered 12, after V lost 1 base and J lost 4 bases. CDR3 loop: CASSLDPAGGPQADTQYF. The CDR3 DNA reads TGTGCCAGCAGCTTAGATCCAGCGGGGGGCCCCCAGGCAGATACGCAGTATTTT.

This clonotype turned up a few times. The J gene is TRBJ2-7, the V gene TRBV6-6; D gene uncertain. CDR1 is MNHNY and CDR2 is SVGAGI in the germline V gene (reference sequence). Trimming shortened V by 5 bases and J by 3 bases, and 11 bases separated the two germline ends. The CDR3 is 13 residues long. Written as DNA, the CDR3 is TGTGCCAGCAGTCACCCGTGGGACTACGAGCAGTACGTC. Translating it yields CASSHPWDYEQYV.